The T cell receptor beta chain described here comes from a study of cytomegalovirus exposure and HLA in healthy donors. Germline V gene sequence: CDR1 MNHNY, CDR2 SVGAGI (reference sequence). CDR3 length: 16 amino acids. Trimming left V 10 bases short and J 1 base short, with 19 bases between. Regarding the study as a whole: Earlier analysis yielded a pattern in which most TCR beta V segments were productive about 87% or about 30% of the time.

The study ran its PCR with 60 Vbeta and 13 Jbeta primers. Assay: immunoSEQ multiplex PCR; the TCRdb copy retains only in-frame clones and omits some. The sample gives under 100,000 clones, roughly 85% of which show up once; 2% to 3% is in the top ten. With regard to this clone: Its cognate antigen is unknown.

The chain has TRBV6-6 and TRBJ2-2, with TRBD1 as a possible D gene (6 bases). Material: PBMCs. This sequence originates from a man younger than 45 in good health and CMV-seronegative. The CDR3 nucleotides read TGTGCCACCCCCAGGACCGGGACATTGAACACCGGGGAGCTGTTTTTT. Translated, it gives CATPRTGTLNTGELFF.